Following are 15 T cell receptor beta chains from one sample sequenced in a study of T cell clonotyping in hematopoietic cell transplantation. Data came from immunoSEQ multiplex PCR; TCRdb stores just in-frame clones and leaves some out. The repertoire includes approximately 17,000 clones, roughly 90% of them detected once, and approximately 2.8% sits in the top ten. Material: peripheral blood mononuclear cells. The receptor source for this set is a man between 50 and 59 years old in good health. Some clones in this sample may be carry-over from other donors' samples.

The genes are TRBV9 and TRBJ2-2; 8 nucleotides match TRBD1. Trimming cost V 4 bases and J 4 bases; bases outside gene matches: 9. Germline-derived CDR1 and CDR2 are SGDLS and YYNGEE. The CDR3 runs 16 residues. The DNA for the CDR3 is TGTGCCAGCAGCACCTCGGGACAGGCTTTCACCGGGGAGCTGTTTTTT. It encodes CASSTSGQAFTGELFF.

The rearrangement joins TRBV5-1 to TRBJ1-1, with TRBD1 matching over 9 bases. V shed 2 bases and J 7 bases; nucleotides not matched to a gene: 9. The CDR3 runs to 15 residues. Germline V CDR1 and CDR2: SGHRS, YFSETQ. As DNA, the CDR3 is TGCGCCAGCAGCTTCTCAAGGGGACAGGGAGGTGAAGCTTTCTTT. Residues: CASSFSRGQGGEAFF.

The chain joins TRBV7-3 to TRBJ2-5, with 8 nucleotides matching TRBD2. This CDR3 region has 15 residues. Germline V gene data show CDR1 as SGHTA and CDR2 as FQGTGA. The V and J ends lost 5 bases and 4 bases, in that order; junction bases with no gene match: 9. The CDR3 loop is CASSLLGRGVETQYF. In DNA form, the CDR3 reads TGTGCCAGCAGCCTCCTAGGGCGGGGGGTAGAGACCCAGTACTTC.

The V and J genes are TRBV4-1 and TRBJ1-5, with D perhaps TRBD1 (5 bases). The length of the CDR3 is 10 residues. V lost 8 bases, J lost 13 bases, and 12 bases lay in between. Germline values: CDR1 MGHRA, CDR2 YSYEKL. The CDR3 spells CASDTGVQHF. CDR3 bases: TGCGCCAGCGACACAGGAGTACAGCATTTT.

V gene TRBV30 combines with J gene TRBJ2-3, with 7 bases lining up with TRBD2. The CDR3 is 16 amino acids. From germline, CDR1 is GTSNPN and CDR2 SVGIG (reference sequence). After removal of 0 bases from V and 2 bases from J, the junction contained 8 bases not matched to a gene. The CDR3 region has the DNA TGTGCCTGGAGTGTGGGGACTACCAATCCCACAGATACGCAGTATTTT. Translated, it gives CAWSVGTTNPTDTQYF.

This clone was seen once. The genes are TRBV6-1 and TRBJ2-7; a possible D gene is TRBD1 (6 bases). Trimming pared 1 base from V and 3 bases from J, leaving 10 bases between. The CDR3 has 14 residues. Germline assignment: CDR1 MNHNS and CDR2 SASEGT. CDR3 loop: CASSEDRVSYEQYF. CDR3 nucleotide sequence: TGTGCCAGCAGTGAAGACAGGGTTAGCTACGAGCAGTACTTC.

The rearrangement links TRBV28 to TRBJ1-1, with no clear D. Trimming cost V 6 bases and J 5 bases, with 13 bases left between them. The CDR3 has 13 amino acids. Germline CDR1 and CDR2: MDHEN and SYDVKM. This chain's CDR3 is CASSPPRRTEAFF. CDR3 coding DNA: TGTGCCAGCAGCCCGCCGAGGAGGACTGAAGCTTTCTTT.

The chain joins TRBV28 to TRBJ2-3; 12 bases are a match to TRBD2. This CDR3 comprises 16 residues. CDR1 MDHEN and CDR2 SYDVKM come from the germline V gene. The V gene end was trimmed by 2 bases and the J gene end by 5 bases; junction bases not matched to a gene: 5. The CDR3 protein is CASSLTVLAGGDTQYF. CDR3 sequence (DNA): TGTGCCAGCAGTTTAACTGTACTAGCGGGGGGAGATACGCAGTATTTT.

The CDR3 sequence: CASSLAGGDNQPQHF. CDR3 DNA sequence: TGTGCCAGCAGCTTAGCAGGGGGCGACAATCAGCCCCAGCATTTT. This chain uses TRBV7-2 with TRBJ1-5, with 7 bases aligning to TRBD1. The CDR3 sequence is 15 residues long. With 0 bases clipped from V and 3 bases from J, the junction kept 2 bases outside the gene matches. CDR1 and CDR2 (germline): SGHTA, FQGNSA.

Notes on this clone: At one end, the junction sequence differs from germline, possibly due to a read error. The V call is TRBV30, the J call TRBJ1-5; D remains unclear. The CDR3 totals 12 residues. CDR1 and CDR2 (germline): GTSNPN, SVGIG (reference sequence). As DNA, the CDR3 is TGTGTCTGGCTAGATAGCAATCAGCCCCAGCATTTT. This codes for CVWLDSNQPQHF. Full variable domain (missing parts from reference TRBV30 and TRBJ1-5): SQTIHQWPATLVQPVGSPLSLECTVEGTSNPNLYWYRQAAGRGLQLLFYSVGIGQISSEVPQNLSASRPQDRQFILSSKKLLLSDSGFYLCVWLDSNQPQHFGDGTRLSIL.

The chain is built from TRBV28 and TRBJ2-3; weak D call: TRBD2 (6 bases). This CDR3 has 18 residues. V lost 3 bases, J lost 4 bases, and 23 bases lay in between. The germline V gene has CDR1 MDHEN and CDR2 SYDVKM. The CDR3, as DNA: TGTGCCAGCAGTTTTGAGGGACGACTAGGTTCTTTTTCAGATACGCAGTATTTT. Protein product: CASSFEGRLGSFSDTQYF.

The rearrangement joins TRBV28 to TRBJ1-2; no firm D call. Trimming removed 6 bases from V and 0 bases from J, with 8 bases in between. The germline V gene has CDR1 MDHEN and CDR2 SYDVKM. This CDR3 has 13 residues. The CDR3 protein is CASRPAANYGYTF. In DNA, the CDR3 is TGTGCCAGCAGGCCGGCAGCTAACTATGGCTACACCTTC.

The CDR3, as DNA: TGTGCCAGCAGCTCTAATCCCCTCTTCTCTCGGGAGGGAACTGAAGCTTTCTTT. This codes for CASSSNPLFSREGTEAFF. V is TRBV5-7 and J is TRBJ1-1; D call uncertain. TRBV5-7 is noted as an ORF with a role that remains uncertain. Between the trimmed V and J ends, which lost 3 bases and 5 bases, there was a span of 26 bases. CDR3 size: 18 residues.

This chain links TRBV28 with TRBJ2-7; TRBD2 agrees at 7 bases. Trimming at V came to 10 bases and at J to 3 bases, leaving 9 bases not matched to a gene. The germline V gene has CDR1 MDHEN and CDR2 SYDVKM. The CDR3 totals 13 residues. CDR3 residues: CATSYAGVYEQYF. In nucleotides, the CDR3 is TGTGCCACCTCATACGCGGGGGTCTACGAGCAGTACTTC.

The chain combines TRBV4-3 with TRBJ1-4, with 7 nucleotides matching TRBD1. The CDR3 consists of 15 residues. J was trimmed by 8 bases and V by 0 bases; bases with no gene match: 6. Germline V CDR1 and CDR2: LGHNA, YSLEER. CDR3 sequence reads: CASSQDHRTGEKLFF. The CDR3 DNA is TGCGCCAGCAGCCAAGATCACCGGACAGGAGAAAAACTGTTTTTT.